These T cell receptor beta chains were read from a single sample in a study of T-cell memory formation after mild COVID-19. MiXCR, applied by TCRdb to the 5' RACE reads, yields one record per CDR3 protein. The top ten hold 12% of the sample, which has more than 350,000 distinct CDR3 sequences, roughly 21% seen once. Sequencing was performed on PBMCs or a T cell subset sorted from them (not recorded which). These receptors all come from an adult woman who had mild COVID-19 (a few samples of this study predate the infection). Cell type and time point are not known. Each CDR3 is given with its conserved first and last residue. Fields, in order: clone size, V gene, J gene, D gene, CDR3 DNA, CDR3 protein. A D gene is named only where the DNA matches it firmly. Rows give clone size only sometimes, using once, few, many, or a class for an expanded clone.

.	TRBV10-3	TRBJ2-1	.	TGTGCCATCCCCGGTCCCAGGAGCAATGAGCAGTTCTTC	CAIPGPRSNEQFF
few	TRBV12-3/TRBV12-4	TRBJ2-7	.	TGTGCCAGCAGTTTGGGGTCGTGGTTGGCGGGGAACGAGCAGTACTTC	CASSLGSWLAGNEQYF
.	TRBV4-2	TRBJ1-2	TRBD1	TGTGCCAGCAGCCGAGCGACAGGGGGAGAATATGGCTACACCTTC	CASSRATGGEYGYTF
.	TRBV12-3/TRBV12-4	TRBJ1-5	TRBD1	TGTGCCAGCAGTTGGAGACAGGGGGCTGGCAATCAGCCCCAGCATTTT	CASSWRQGAGNQPQHF
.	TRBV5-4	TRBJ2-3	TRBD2	TGTGCCAGCAGCTTGAGGACTAGTAGCACAGATACGCAGTATTTT	CASSLRTSSTDTQYF
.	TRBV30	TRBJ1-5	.	TGTGCCTGGAGCGGGGGGGCGGGTCAGCCCCAGCATTTT	CAWSGGAGQPQHF
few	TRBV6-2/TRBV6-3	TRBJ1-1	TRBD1	TGTGCCAGCAGTTACAGGACAGGGCGGGTGTTGAACACTGAAGCTTTCTTT	CASSYRTGRVLNTEAFF
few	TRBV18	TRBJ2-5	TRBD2	TGTGCCAGCTCACCTAAGGCATCTAGCGGGAGAGGCGAGACCCAGTACTTC	CASSPKASSGRGETQYF
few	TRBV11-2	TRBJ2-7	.	TGTGCCAGCAGCACCCAACTAGGGGGGTCCTACGAGCAGTACTTC	CASSTQLGGSYEQYF
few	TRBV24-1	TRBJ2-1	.	TGTGCCACCAGTGATGGGAAGGGACGTGAGCAGTTCTTC	CATSDGKGREQFF
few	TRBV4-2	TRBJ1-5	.	TGTGCCAGCAGCCAGTATAAAGGTGGCACCCAAAATCAGCCCCAGCATTTT	CASSQYKGGTQNQPQHF
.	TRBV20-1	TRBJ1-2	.	TGCAGTGCTAGAGGGCTTCTCGACTATGGCTACACCTTC	CSARGLLDYGYTF
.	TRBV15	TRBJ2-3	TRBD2	TGTGCCACCGCATCCTCTAGCGGGAGGGCCTCTACGCAGTATTTT	CATASSSGRASTQYF
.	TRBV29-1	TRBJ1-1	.	TGCAGCGTTTCTGACCCGCGGGAGAACACTGAAGCTTTCTTT	CSVSDPRENTEAFF
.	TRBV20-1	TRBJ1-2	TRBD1	TGCAGTGCTAGGAGGGACAGCGGCAACTATGGCTACACCTTC	CSARRDSGNYGYTF
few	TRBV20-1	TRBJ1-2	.	TGCAGTGCTAGAGAGTATGGCTACACCTTC	CSAREYGYTF
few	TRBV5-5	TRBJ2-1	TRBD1	TGTGCCAGCAGCTTATGGGGACAGGGAGGATACAATGAGCAGTTCTTC	CASSLWGQGGYNEQFF
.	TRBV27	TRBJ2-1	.	TGTGCCAGCAATGCAGGTCATTCCTACAATGAGCAGTTCTTC	CASNAGHSYNEQFF
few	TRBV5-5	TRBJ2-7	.	TGTGCCAGCCACTCAGGGGAGGGGTACGACGAGCAGTACTTC	CASHSGEGYDEQYF
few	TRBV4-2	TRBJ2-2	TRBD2	TGTGCCAGCAGCCTCGGACTAGCGGGAGTGGGCACCGGGGAGCTGTTTTTT	CASSLGLAGVGTGELFF
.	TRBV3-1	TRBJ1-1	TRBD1	TGTGCCAGCAGCCAAGGAGGAATGGGACAGGGGAAAACTTTCTTT	CASSQGGMGQGKTFF
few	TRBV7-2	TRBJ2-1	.	TGTGCCAGCAGCTTAGTTAGGGTCCTTTACAATGAGCAGTTCTTC	CASSLVRVLYNEQFF
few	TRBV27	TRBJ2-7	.	TGTGCCAGCAGTTTTGCCAGTTTCTCCTACGAGCAGTACTTC	CASSFASFSYEQYF
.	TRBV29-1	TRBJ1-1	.	TGCAGCGTTGTATGGGGACTGGTTACTGAAGCTTTCTTT	CSVVWGLVTEAFF
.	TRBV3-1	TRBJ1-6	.	TGTGCCAGCAGCCAAGAGTGGGACACACATAATTCACCCCTCCACTTT	CASSQEWDTHNSPLHF
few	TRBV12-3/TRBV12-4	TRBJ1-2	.	TGTGCCAGCAGTCCCTCGGAACAGGATGGCTACACCTTC	CASSPSEQDGYTF
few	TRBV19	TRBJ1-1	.	TGTGCCAGTGGTCGGGACATCTTCACTGAAGCTTTCTTT	CASGRDIFTEAFF
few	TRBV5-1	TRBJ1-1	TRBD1	TGCGCCAGCAGCCCAGGGACAGGGGGCTTGAACACTGAAGCTTTCTTT	CASSPGTGGLNTEAFF
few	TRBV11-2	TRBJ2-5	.	TGTGCCAGCAGCTTAGAGCCCCCAGAGACCCAGTACTTC	CASSLEPPETQYF
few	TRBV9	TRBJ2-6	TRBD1	TGTGCCAGCAGCGCGGGGACAGGGCCTGGGGCCAACGTCCTGACTTTC	CASSAGTGPGANVLTF
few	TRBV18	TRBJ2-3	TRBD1	TGTGCCAGCTCACAGAACACAGGGGACACAGATACGCAGTATTTT	CASSQNTGDTDTQYF
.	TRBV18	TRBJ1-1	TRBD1	TGTGCCAGCTCACCGGACAGGGCTAGGACTGAAGCTTTCTTT	CASSPDRARTEAFF
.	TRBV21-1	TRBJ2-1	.	TGTGCCAGCAGCAAAGCTAGGGCCGACAATGAGCAGTTCTTC	CASSKARADNEQFF
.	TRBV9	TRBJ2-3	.	TGTGCCAGCAGCGTATTAAGCGGCACAGATACGCAGTATTTT	CASSVLSGTDTQYF
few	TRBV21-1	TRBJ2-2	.	TGTGCCAGCAGCTCCCTACCTACTTCCACCGGGGAGCTGTTTTTT	CASSSLPTSTGELFF
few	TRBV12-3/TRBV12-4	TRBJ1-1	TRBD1	TGTGCCAGCAGGAGGGGGCCGGTGAACACTGAAGCTTTCTTT	CASRRGPVNTEAFF
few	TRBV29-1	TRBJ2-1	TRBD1	TGCAGCGTTGAAGGGGACAGGGGTGTCAATGAGCAGTTCTTC	CSVEGDRGVNEQFF
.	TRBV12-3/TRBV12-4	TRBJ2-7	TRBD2	TGTGCCAGCAGGCTAGCGGGGGGAGGATACGAGCAGTACTTC	CASRLAGGGYEQYF
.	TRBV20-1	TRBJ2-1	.	TGCAGTGCTTGGAGGGGGGGCGGTGAGCAGTTCTTC	CSAWRGGGEQFF
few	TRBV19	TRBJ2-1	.	TGTGCCAGTAACCCCGGAGAGGGTTACAATGAGCAGTTCTTC	CASNPGEGYNEQFF
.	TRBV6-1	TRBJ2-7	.	TGTGCCAGCAGTGAAGTATACTCCTACGAGCAGTACTTC	CASSEVYSYEQYF
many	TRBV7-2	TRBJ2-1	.	TGTGCCAGCAGCTTAGAAGGCCTTACGCACTACAATGAGCAGTTCTTC	CASSLEGLTHYNEQFF
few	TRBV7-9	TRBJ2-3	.	TGTGCCAGCAGCCCCGGGGTCGAAGATACGCAGTATTTT	CASSPGVEDTQYF
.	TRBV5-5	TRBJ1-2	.	TGTGCCAGCAGCTTGGCCGTGGGGAAAGCTAACTATGGCTACACCTTC	CASSLAVGKANYGYTF
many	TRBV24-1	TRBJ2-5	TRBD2	TGTGCCACCAGTAAACGTACTAGCGGGATGGTGGAGACCCAGTACTTC	CATSKRTSGMVETQYF
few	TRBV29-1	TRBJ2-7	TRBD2	TGCAGCGTTTCCGGGACTAGCGCGTCCTACGAGCAGTACTTC	CSVSGTSASYEQYF